Presented here are 6 T cell receptor beta chains from one specimen sequenced in a study of shared clonotypes between healthy human individuals. Using immunoSEQ multiplex PCR, the repertoire was profiled, and TCRdb retains in-frame clones only, with some absent. The sample has over 2 million clones, just under 95% seen once. Material: naive CD4+ T cells from PBMCs. Subset noted: CD45RA+ positively selected. The source of these receptors is a man aged 18 to 29 in good health. Some clones in this sample may be carry-over from other donors' samples.

The V gene is TRBV5-1, the J gene TRBJ2-5; D gene unclear. CDR3 size: 14 residues. The V end lost 4 bases, the J end lost 1 base, and 11 bases lay between the germline ends. CDR1 is SGHRS, CDR2 YFSETQ, per germline. CDR3 DNA: TGCGCCAGCAGCCCGACGAAATCCCAAGAGACCCAGTACTTC. Its translation is CASSPTKSQETQYF. The variable domain in full, completed from reference TRBV5-1 and TRBJ2-5, reads KAGVTQTPRYLIKTRGQQVTLSCSPISGHRSVSWYQQTPGQGLQFLFEYFSETQRNKGNFPGRFSGRQFSNSRSEMNVSTLELGDSALYLCASSPTKSQETQYFGPGTRLLVL.

The CDR3 DNA reads as TGCGCCAGCAGCCCCGAAGGGACAGGGGTCTCCGAGCAGTACTTC. Protein product: CASSPEGTGVSEQYF. The chain has TRBV5-1 and TRBJ2-7; 10 nucleotides line up with TRBD1. The CDR3 totals 15 residues. The J segment lost 6 bases and the V segment lost 4 bases, leaving 10 bases of the junction unmatched. Germline CDR1 and CDR2: SGHRS and YFSETQ.

The V and J genes are TRBV28 and TRBJ1-1, with D possibly matching TRBD1 (5 bases). The CDR3 sequence is 15 residues long. Germline CDR1 and CDR2: MDHEN and SYDVKM. Deletions cut 3 bases from V and 11 bases from J, with 22 bases between. The CDR3 nucleotides read TGTGCCAGCAGTTTTCCTGGGGCACGCGCCCGGGAGGCTTTCTTT. Translation gives CASSFPGARAREAFF.

This clone has only one observation. Additional DNA sequences in this sample encode the identical CDR3. The chain is built from TRBV6-6 and TRBJ2-5; TRBD1 matches 9 bases. CDR3 length: 15 residues. Trimming removed 0 bases from V and 5 bases from J; junction bases left unmatched: 4. Germline-derived CDR1 and CDR2 are MNHNY and SVGAGI (reference sequence). The CDR3 region has the DNA TGTGCCAGCAGTTACTCGGGACAGGGAGGGGAGACCCAGTACTTC. Amino acids: CASSYSGQGGETQYF.

V is TRBV5-8 and J is TRBJ2-1; possible D gene TRBD1, 5 bases. Trimming removed 4 bases from V and 2 bases from J, with 10 bases in between. The CDR3 is 14 amino acids. CDR1 is SGHTS and CDR2 is YDEGEE in the germline V gene. The CDR3 bases are TGTGCCAGCAGCCGCGACAGCCCCTACAATGAGCAGTTCTTC. This gives the protein CASSRDSPYNEQFF.

The V and J genes are TRBV14 and TRBJ2-1; 9 bases are a match to TRBD2. Trimming at V came to 4 bases and at J to 9 bases, leaving 4 bases not matched to a gene. The V gene's germline CDR1 is SGHDN and CDR2 FVKESK. CDR3 length: 13 amino acids. CDR3: CASSRGLAFEQFF. The CDR3 DNA reads as TGTGCCAGCAGCCGGGGACTAGCTTTTGAGCAGTTCTTC.